This TCR beta chain is drawn from a study of response to subunit inactivated influenza vaccine. TCRdb independently ran MiXCR on the RT-PCR reads; one entry per CDR3 protein. In the table there are around 570,000 distinct CDR3 sequences, around 10% of which are singletons. The data were also submitted as part of a second study, on T cells expressing NK-cell markers. Turning to that study: What made the TCR beta cDNA was 5'RACE template switching with UMIs.

The receptor comes from a man aged 45-65 years who received an inactivated influenza vaccine. Specimen: PBMCs from blood, collected on the day of vaccination.

DNA for the CDR3: TGTGCCACCAGCAGAGATCCCCATGGGGAAAACATTCAGTACTTC. Translated: CATSRDPHGENIQYF. J is TRBJ2-4 and V is TRBV15; no reliable D call. The germline CDR1 and CDR2 sequences are LNHNV and YYDKDF (reference sequence). The length of the CDR3 is 15 residues. V gave up 0 bases and J gave up 5 bases, with 11 bases separating them. Supplemented by reference TRBV15 and TRBJ2-4, the full variable domain reads DAMVIQNPRYQVTQFGKPVTLSCSQTLNHNVMYWYQQKSSQAPKLLFHYYDKDFNNEADTPDNFQSRRPNTSFCFLDIRSPGLGDTAMYLCATSRDPHGENIQYFGAGTRLSVL.